This T cell receptor beta chain is from a study of T cell responses to AZD1222 COVID-19 vaccine. Study observations and caveats: Donors in the cohort were predominantly white British and more often female, and clonal diversity was possibly underestimated. CD4 TCRs linked to vaccination spanned spike, dominating at 160-218 and 743-854.

Trimming shortened V by 1 base and J by 1 base, and 11 bases separated the two germline ends. The CDR3 totals 15 residues. Germline-derived CDR1 and CDR2 are SGDLS and YYNGEE. Comments on this clone: Its specificity is unknown.

Produced via immunoSEQ multiplex PCR; TCRdb's table is partial and in-frame only. This repertoire shows some 150,000 clones, around 87% found once; its top ten account for 8% to 10%. Second-dose schedules of about 4 or about 12 weeks were combined. The input for sequencing was peripheral blood, taken 28 days after the second AZD1222 dose. The chain couples TRBV9 to TRBJ1-1, with D maybe TRBD1 (5 bases). This sequence originates from an adult who received the AZD1222 COVID-19 vaccine. The CDR3 sequence is CASSVLPGANTEAFF. CDR3 DNA: TGTGCCAGCAGCGTATTACCCGGGGCGAACACTGAAGCTTTCTTT.